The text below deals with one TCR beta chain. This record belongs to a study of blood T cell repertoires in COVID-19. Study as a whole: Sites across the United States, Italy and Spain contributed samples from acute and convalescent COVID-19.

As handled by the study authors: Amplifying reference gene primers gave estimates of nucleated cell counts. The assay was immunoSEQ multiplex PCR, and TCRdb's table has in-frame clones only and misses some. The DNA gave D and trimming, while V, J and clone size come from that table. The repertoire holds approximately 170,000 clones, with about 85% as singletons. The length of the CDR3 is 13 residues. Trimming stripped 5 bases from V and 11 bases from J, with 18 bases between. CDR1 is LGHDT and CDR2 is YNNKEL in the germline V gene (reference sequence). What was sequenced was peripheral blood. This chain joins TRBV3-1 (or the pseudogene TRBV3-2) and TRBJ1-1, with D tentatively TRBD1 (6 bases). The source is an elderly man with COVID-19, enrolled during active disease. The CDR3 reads CASSAPGGNGAFF. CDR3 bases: TGTGCCAGCAGCGCCCCTGGGGGCAATGGGGCTTTCTTT.